This passage covers 15 T cell receptor beta chains from one sample sequenced in a study of CD8+ T cells in alopecia areata. Treatment denoted: oral pan-JAK inhibitor, 5-10 mg twice daily. cDNA serving as the sequencing template came from extracted, reverse transcribed RNA. Here immunoSEQ multiplex PCR was the method, and the copy in TCRdb shows in-frame clones only, minus some. The sample records nearly 200,000 clones, roughly 60% being singletons. Sequencing used CD4+ T cells sorted from blood, obtained at week 24, from a patient treated with tofacitinib. Every receptor here comes from a human donor with alopecia areata.

This chain joins TRBV18 and TRBJ1-5; 7 bases align to TRBD1. The length of the CDR3 is 13 residues. V gave up 5 bases and J gave up 4 bases; unmatched junction bases: 2. From germline, CDR1 is KGHSH and CDR2 LQKENI. This chain's CDR3 is CASSKDRNQPQHF. The CDR3 DNA follows: TGTGCCAGCTCAAAGGACAGGAATCAGCCCCAGCATTTT.

For this clone: One junction end disagrees with the germline gene, perhaps due to a read error. This rearrangement joins TRBV7-9 to TRBJ2-5; D is unclear. The length of the CDR3 is 11 residues. The germline CDR1 and CDR2 sequences are SEHNR and FQNEAQ (reference sequence). This chain's CDR3 is CASSPRSELDF. The CDR3 bases are TGTGCCAGCAGCCCCCGATCGGAATTGGACTTC.

The chain employs TRBV7-8 and TRBJ1-2; a possible D gene is TRBD1 (6 bases). The CDR3 is 13 amino acids. The V gene's germline CDR1 is SGHVS and CDR2 FQNEAQ. The V gene lost 5 bases and the J gene lost 4 bases, with 11 bases spanning the gap. The CDR3 loop reads CASSLDSSYGYTF. As DNA, the CDR3 is TGTGCCAGCAGCCTGGACAGTTCCTATGGCTACACCTTC.

The chain couples TRBV30 to TRBJ2-2, with TRBD1 identical over 8 bases. The germline CDR1 and CDR2 sequences are GTSNPN and SVGIG (reference sequence). The CDR3 is made up of 14 amino acids. The J segment lost 2 bases and the V segment lost 8 bases, leaving 7 bases of the junction unmatched. CDR3 sequence reads: CARRQGLNTGELFF. The CDR3 coding sequence is TGTGCCCGCCGACAGGGGCTTAACACCGGGGAGCTGTTTTTT.

The CDR3 here is CASSVLSGSTQYF. The CDR3 nucleotides are TGTGCCAGCAGTGTCCTCAGCGGGAGTACGCAGTATTTT. The chain carries TRBV6-5 and TRBJ2-3; 8 positions match TRBD2. Looked up from germline, CDR1 is MNHEY and CDR2 is SVGAGI. The V gene end was trimmed by 5 bases and the J gene end by 8 bases; junction bases not matched to a gene: 6. This CDR3 spans 13 amino acids.

This clone was counted at least ten times. This chain connects TRBV2 to TRBJ1-4, with D tentatively TRBD1 (5 bases). The CDR3 length is 15 residues. CDR1 and CDR2 from the germline V gene are SNHLY and FYNNEI. V shed 5 bases and J shed 5 bases, with 15 bases lying between them. The CDR3 loop is CASSSEDRANEKLFF. The DNA of the CDR3 is TGTGCCAGCAGTTCAGAAGACAGAGCAAATGAAAAACTGTTTTTT.

This rearrangement joins TRBV5-6 to TRBJ2-5, with D uncertain. CDR3 length: 12 amino acids. From germline, CDR1 is SGHDT and CDR2 YYEEEE. V dropped 0 bases and J dropped 4 bases, with 4 bases sitting between them. The CDR3 coding sequence is TGTGCCAGCAGCTTGGCCCCAGAGACCCAGTACTTC. This sequence encodes CASSLAPETQYF.

This clone showed up many times. The chain employs TRBV7-2 and TRBJ2-3, with unresolved D. Trimming shortened V by 1 base and J by 0 bases, and 2 bases separated the two germline ends. Germline V gene sequence: CDR1 SGHTA, CDR2 FQGNSA. The CDR3 extends over 13 amino acids. CDR3 residues: CASSLGSTDTQYF. DNA of the CDR3: TGTGCCAGCAGCTTAGGTAGCACAGATACGCAGTATTTT.

In this sample, this clone turned up a few times. This chain joins TRBV10-3 and TRBJ1-2; D ambiguous. Germline loops: CDR1 ENHRY, CDR2 SYGVKD. The CDR3 runs 12 residues. Trimming took 0 bases from V and 5 from J, leaving 4 bases between them. The CDR3 region is CAISESEYGYTF. Here the CDR3 DNA reads TGTGCCATCAGTGAGTCGGAGTATGGCTACACCTTC.

The chain has TRBV5-6 and TRBJ1-5; 8 bases align to TRBD1. V gave up 5 bases and J gave up 7 bases; unmatched junction bases: 8. The CDR3 covers 14 residues. Germline loops: CDR1 SGHDT, CDR2 YYEEEE. The CDR3 reads CASSRGQGVQPQHF. The DNA for the CDR3 is TGTGCCAGCAGTCGTGGACAGGGTGTACAGCCCCAGCATTTT.

This clone was seen more than once but under ten times. This chain uses TRBV5-6 with TRBJ2-3; no clear D. The V gene lost 5 bases and the J gene lost 1 base, with 14 bases spanning the gap. Germline CDR1 and CDR2: SGHDT and YYEEEE. The length of the CDR3 is 15 residues. Here the CDR3 reads CASRAYSGGTDTQYF. CDR3 nucleotide sequence: TGTGCCAGCAGGGCCTACAGTGGAGGCACAGATACGCAGTATTTT.

This chain uses TRBV7-2 with TRBJ2-4; the D is unclear. V was shortened by 0 bases and J by 0 bases, with 12 bases between the two germline ends. The CDR3 has 17 residues. Looked up from germline, CDR1 is SGHTA and CDR2 is FQGNSA. The CDR3 loop is CASSLAQQAIAKNIQYF. CDR3 DNA sequence: TGTGCCAGCAGCTTAGCGCAGCAGGCCATAGCCAAAAACATTCAGTACTTC.

The sample holds a few counts of this clone. The chain is built from TRBV2 and TRBJ2-5; D is possibly TRBD1 (5 bases). This CDR3 is 14 amino acids long. Per the germline V gene, CDR1 is SNHLY and CDR2 is FYNNEI. Trimming stripped 7 bases from V and 1 base from J, with 13 bases between. DNA of the CDR3: TGTGCCAGCACTTGGTCGACAGCCCAAGAGACCCAGTACTTC. The encoded protein is CASTWSTAQETQYF.

This clone was detected a few times. The chain uses TRBV5-6 and TRBJ2-1, with 7 bases that match TRBD1. Germline V lookup: CDR1 SGHDT, CDR2 YYEEEE. The ends lost 4 bases at V and 8 bases at J; junction bases unmatched: 3. This CDR3 contains 12 residues. CDR3 nucleotide sequence: TGTGCCAGCAGCCTAGACAGGGATGAGCAGTTCTTC. Its protein is CASSLDRDEQFF.

The chain recombines TRBV4-3 with TRBJ1-1; the D gene is possibly TRBD1 (5 bases). Trimming shortened V by 0 bases and J by 5 bases, and 7 bases separated the two germline ends. The CDR3 length is 13 residues. Looked up from germline, CDR1 is LGHNA and CDR2 is YSLEER. The CDR3 DNA reads TGCGCCAGCAGCCAAGATCGGGGGACTGAAGCTTTCTTT. As protein: CASSQDRGTEAFF.